The present entry profiles one TCR beta chain with its context. Its cognate antigen is unknown. This CDR3 is built from 18 residues. The J segment lost 4 bases and the V segment lost 5 bases, leaving 16 bases of the junction unmatched. The germline CDR1 and CDR2 sequences are SGDLS and YYNGEE. This sample was taken from a study of T cell responses to AZD1222 COVID-19 vaccine. Study-wide findings and caveats: Clonal diversity may have been underestimated in mostly white British donors.

TCRdb keeps only in-frame clones here, not all; method: immunoSEQ multiplex PCR. Of roughly 130,000 clones detected, approximately 90% appear once; the ten largest clones hold approximately 2.6%. The V gene is TRBV9, the J gene TRBJ2-1; the match to TRBD2 covers 9 bases. The origin of this receptor is an adult in good health. The sample in question was peripheral blood, obtained on day 0 of AZD1222 vaccination. In DNA, the CDR3 is TGTGCCAGCAGTTTGGCGGGAGGGCCCTTGACATCTTACAATGAGCAGTTCTTC. Translating it yields CASSLAGGPLTSYNEQFF. Based on the CDR3 plus reference TRBV9 and TRBJ2-1, the full variable domain is DSGVTQTPKHLITATGQRVTLRCSPRSGDLSVYWYQQSLDQGLQFLIQYYNGEERAKGNILERFSAQQFPDLHSELNLSSLELGDSALYFCASSLAGGPLTSYNEQFFGPGTRLTVL.